One T cell receptor (beta chain) is described in this entry. Its antigen is currently unknown. This record comes from a study of Ad26.COV2.S vaccination and SARS-CoV-2 variants. Study at large: Donor got 5x10^10 or 1x10^11 viral particles of Ad26.COV2.S. Overall study findings and caveats: In vaccinated individuals, spike-specific CD8+ and CD4+ T cell responses reportedly displayed substantial breadth.

Noted treatment: around 19 received Ad26.COV2.S at low or high dose, single or two shots; five or six received placebo; per-sample allocation not given. Material that was analyzed had been drawn on day 63 after the first vaccine or placebo injection. Within Boston, the person who donated was an adult of 18-55 years. Ad26.COV2.S expressed prefusion-stabilized spike from the original Wuhan strain. This CDR3 is built from 15 residues. Some clones are missing from TCRdb's copy, which holds only in-frame ones; the method was immunoSEQ multiplex PCR. This sample has 400,000 to 450,000 clones, with less than 95% found just once.

V usage is TRBV21-1 and J usage is TRBJ2-5; the tabulated D call, TRBD1, remains unverified against the DNA. TRBV21-1 is termed a pseudogene. The receptor comes from a person aged 18-60 years who received the Ad26.COV2.S COVID-19 vaccine or a placebo. This material consisted of peripheral blood, taken in a trial of Ad26.COV2.S vaccine versus placebo. The CDR3 nucleotides are TGTGCCAGCAGCAGCCGGGACAGGGGCTTCGAGACCCAGTACTTC. Protein sequence: CASSSRDRGFETQYF.